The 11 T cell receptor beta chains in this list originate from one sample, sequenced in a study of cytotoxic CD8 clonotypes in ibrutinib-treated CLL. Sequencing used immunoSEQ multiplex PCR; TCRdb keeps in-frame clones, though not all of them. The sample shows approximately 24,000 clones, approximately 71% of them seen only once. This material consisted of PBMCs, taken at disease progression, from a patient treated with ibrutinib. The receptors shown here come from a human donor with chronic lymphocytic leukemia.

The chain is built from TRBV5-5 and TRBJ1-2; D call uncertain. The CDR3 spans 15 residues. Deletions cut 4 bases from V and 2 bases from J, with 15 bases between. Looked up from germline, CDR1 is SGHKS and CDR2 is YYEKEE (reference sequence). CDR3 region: CASSASGPINYGYTF. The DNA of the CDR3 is TGTGCCAGCAGCGCGTCCGGGCCGATCAACTATGGCTACACCTTC.

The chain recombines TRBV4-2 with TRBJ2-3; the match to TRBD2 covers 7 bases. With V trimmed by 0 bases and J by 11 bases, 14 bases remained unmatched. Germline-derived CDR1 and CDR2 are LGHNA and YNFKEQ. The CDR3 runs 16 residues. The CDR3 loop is CASSQESFGLGMMQYF. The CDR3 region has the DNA TGTGCCAGCAGCCAAGAATCTTTTGGACTAGGAATGATGCAGTATTTT.

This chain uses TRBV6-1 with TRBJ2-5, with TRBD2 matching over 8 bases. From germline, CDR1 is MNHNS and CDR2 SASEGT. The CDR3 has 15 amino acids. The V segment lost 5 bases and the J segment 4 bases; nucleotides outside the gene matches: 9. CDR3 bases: TGTGCCAGCAGTCTGGCGGGGGGATCGGGAGAGACCCAGTACTTC. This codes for CASSLAGGSGETQYF.

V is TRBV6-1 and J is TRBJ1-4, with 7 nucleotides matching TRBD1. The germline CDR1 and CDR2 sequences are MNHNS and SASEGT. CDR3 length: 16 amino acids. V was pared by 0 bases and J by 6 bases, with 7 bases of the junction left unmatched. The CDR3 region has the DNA TGTGCCAGCAGTGAAGCCCTTGACAGGGAAGATGAAAAACTGTTTTTT. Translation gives CASSEALDREDEKLFF.

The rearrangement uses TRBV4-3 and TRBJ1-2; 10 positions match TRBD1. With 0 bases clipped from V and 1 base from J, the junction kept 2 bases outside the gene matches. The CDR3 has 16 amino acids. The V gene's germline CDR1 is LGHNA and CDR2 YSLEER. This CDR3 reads CASSQDGTGDNYGYTF. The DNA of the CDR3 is TGCGCCAGCAGCCAAGATGGGACAGGGGATAACTATGGCTACACCTTC.

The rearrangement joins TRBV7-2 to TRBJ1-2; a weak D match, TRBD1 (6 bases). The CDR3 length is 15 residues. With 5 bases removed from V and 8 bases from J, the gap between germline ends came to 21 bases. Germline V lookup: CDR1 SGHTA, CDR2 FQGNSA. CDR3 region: CASSLTGLSRSGYTF. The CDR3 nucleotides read TGTGCCAGCAGCCTCACAGGGTTAAGTAGGAGCGGCTACACCTTC.

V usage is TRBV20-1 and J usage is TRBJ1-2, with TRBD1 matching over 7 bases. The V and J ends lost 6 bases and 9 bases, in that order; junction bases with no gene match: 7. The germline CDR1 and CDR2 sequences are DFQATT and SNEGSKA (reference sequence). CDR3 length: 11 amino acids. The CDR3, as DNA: TGCAGTGCCCTAAGACAGGGAAGCTACACCTTC. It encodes CSALRQGSYTF.

The DNA of the CDR3 is TGCGCCAGCAGAACAGGGGGCACTGAAGCTTTCTTT. Translating it yields CASRTGGTEAFF. V gene TRBV4-1 combines with J gene TRBJ1-1; 8 nucleotides match TRBD1. CDR1 and CDR2 from the germline V gene are MGHRA and YSYEKL. The V and J ends lost 6 bases and 4 bases, in that order; junction bases with no gene match: 1. The CDR3 length is 12 residues.

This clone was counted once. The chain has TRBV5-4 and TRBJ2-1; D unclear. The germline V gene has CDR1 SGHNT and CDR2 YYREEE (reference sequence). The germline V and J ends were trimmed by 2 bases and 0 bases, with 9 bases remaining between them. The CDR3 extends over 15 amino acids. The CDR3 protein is CASSLEAYSYNEQFF. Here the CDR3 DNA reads TGTGCCAGCAGCTTAGAGGCCTACTCCTACAATGAGCAGTTCTTC.

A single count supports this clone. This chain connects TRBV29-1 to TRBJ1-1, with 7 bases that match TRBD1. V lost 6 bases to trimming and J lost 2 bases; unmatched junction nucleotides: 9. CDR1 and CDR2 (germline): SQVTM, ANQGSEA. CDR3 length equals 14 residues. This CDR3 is CSVLFGTDNTEAFF. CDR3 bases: TGCAGCGTCCTGTTCGGGACAGATAACACTGAAGCTTTCTTT.

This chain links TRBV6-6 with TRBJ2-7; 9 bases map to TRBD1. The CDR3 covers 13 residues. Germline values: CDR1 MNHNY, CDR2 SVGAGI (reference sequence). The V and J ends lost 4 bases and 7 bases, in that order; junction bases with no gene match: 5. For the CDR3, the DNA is TGTGCCAGCAGTTTTTTGGACAGGGGAGAGCAGTACTTC. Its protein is CASSFLDRGEQYF.